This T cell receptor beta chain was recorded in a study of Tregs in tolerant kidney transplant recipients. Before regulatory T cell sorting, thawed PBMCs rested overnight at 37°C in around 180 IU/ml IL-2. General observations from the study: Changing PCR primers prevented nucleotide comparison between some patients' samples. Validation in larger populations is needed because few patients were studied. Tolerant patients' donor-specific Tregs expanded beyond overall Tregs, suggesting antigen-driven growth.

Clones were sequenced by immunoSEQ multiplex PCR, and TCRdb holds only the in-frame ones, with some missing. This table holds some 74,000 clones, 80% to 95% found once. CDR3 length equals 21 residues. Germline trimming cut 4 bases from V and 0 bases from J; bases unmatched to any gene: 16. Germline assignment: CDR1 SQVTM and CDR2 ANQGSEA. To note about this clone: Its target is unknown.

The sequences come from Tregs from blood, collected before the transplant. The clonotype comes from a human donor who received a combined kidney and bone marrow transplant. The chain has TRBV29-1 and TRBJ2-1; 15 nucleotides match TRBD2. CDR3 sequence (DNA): TGCAGCGTTGGTCAGGCCCCGGGACTAGCGGGAGGTCCGAGCTCCTACAATGAGCAGTTCTTC. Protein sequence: CSVGQAPGLAGGPSSYNEQFF.